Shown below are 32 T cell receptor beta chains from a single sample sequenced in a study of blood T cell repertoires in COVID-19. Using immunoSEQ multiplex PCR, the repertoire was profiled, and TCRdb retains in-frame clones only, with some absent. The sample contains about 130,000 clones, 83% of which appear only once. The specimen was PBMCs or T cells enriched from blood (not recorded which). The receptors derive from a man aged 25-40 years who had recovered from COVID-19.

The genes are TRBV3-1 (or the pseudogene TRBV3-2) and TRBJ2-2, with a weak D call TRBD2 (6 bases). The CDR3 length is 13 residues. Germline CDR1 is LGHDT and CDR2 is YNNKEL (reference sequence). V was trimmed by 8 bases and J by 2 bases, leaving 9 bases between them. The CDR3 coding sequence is TGTGCCAGCGGGGGACTTAACACCGGGGAGCTGTTTTTT. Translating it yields CASGGLNTGELFF.

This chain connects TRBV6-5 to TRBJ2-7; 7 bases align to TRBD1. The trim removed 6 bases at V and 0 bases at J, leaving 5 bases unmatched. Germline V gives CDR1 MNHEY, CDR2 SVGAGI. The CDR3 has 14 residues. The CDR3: CASRQGQSSYEQYV. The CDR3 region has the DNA TGTGCCAGCAGGCAGGGACAGTCCTCCTACGAGCAGTACGTC.

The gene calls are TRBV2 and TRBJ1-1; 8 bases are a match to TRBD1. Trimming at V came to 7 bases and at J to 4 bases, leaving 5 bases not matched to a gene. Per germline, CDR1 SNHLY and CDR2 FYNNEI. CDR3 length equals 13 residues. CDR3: CASIPDRGTEAFF. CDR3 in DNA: TGTGCCAGCATTCCTGACAGGGGCACTGAAGCTTTCTTT.

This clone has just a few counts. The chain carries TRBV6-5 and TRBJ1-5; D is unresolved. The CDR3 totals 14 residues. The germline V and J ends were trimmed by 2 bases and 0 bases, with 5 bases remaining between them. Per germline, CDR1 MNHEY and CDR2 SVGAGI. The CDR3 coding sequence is TGTGCCAGCAGTTACGCTAGTAGCAATCAGCCCCAGCATTTT. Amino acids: CASSYASSNQPQHF.

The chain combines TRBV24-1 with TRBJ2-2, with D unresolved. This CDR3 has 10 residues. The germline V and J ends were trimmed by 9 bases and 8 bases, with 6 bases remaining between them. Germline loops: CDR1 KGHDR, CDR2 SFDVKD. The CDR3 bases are TGTGCCACCCCCGCGGGGGAGCTGTTTTTT. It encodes CATPAGELFF.

Here the CDR3 DNA reads TGTGCCAGCAGCTCCCTAGAGGGGGCCCAGTACTTC. Its protein product is CASSSLEGAQYF. The rearrangement links TRBV11-2 to TRBJ2-5, with D perhaps TRBD1 (6 bases). Between the trimmed V and J ends, which lost 4 bases and 9 bases, there was a span of 12 bases. Germline assignment: CDR1 SGHAT and CDR2 FQNNGV. CDR3 size: 12 residues.

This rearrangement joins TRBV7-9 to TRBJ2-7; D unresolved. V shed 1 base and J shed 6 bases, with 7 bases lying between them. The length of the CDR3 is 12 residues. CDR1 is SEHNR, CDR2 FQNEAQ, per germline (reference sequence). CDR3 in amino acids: CASSLEASEQYF. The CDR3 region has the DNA TGTGCCAGCAGCTTAGAAGCGAGCGAGCAGTACTTC.

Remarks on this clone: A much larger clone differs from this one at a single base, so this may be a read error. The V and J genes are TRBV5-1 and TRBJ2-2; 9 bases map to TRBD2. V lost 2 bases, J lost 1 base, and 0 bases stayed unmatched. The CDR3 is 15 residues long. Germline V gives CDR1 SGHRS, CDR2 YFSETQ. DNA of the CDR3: TGCGCCAGCAGCTTTAGCGGGGGGAACACCGGGGAGCTGTTTTTT. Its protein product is CASSFSGGNTGELFF.

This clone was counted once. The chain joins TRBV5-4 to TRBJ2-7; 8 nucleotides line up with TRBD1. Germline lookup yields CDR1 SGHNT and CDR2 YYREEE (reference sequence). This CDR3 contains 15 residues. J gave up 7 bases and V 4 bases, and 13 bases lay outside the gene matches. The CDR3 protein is CASSKGTGQVLEQYF. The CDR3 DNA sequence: TGTGCCAGCAGCAAAGGGACAGGCCAGGTCTTGGAGCAGTACTTC.

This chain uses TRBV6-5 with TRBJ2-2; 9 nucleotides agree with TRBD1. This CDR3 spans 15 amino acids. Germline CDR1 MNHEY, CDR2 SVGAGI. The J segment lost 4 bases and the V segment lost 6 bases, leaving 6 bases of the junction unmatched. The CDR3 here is CASRTTGGSTGELFF. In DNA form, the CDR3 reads TGTGCCAGCAGAACCACAGGGGGCTCCACCGGGGAGCTGTTTTTT.

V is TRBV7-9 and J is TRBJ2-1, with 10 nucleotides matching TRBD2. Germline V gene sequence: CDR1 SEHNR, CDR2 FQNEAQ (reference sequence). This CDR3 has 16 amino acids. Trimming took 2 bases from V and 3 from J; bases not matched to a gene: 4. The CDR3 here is CASSLSSGGNYNEQFF. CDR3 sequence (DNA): TGTGCCAGCAGCTTATCTAGCGGGGGAAACTACAATGAGCAGTTCTTC.

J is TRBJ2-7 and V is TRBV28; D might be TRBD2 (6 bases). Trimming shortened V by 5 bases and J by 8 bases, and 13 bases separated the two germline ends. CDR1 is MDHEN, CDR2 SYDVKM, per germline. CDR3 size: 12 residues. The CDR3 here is CASSQRAGQQYF. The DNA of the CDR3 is TGTGCCAGCAGTCAACGAGCGGGTCAGCAGTACTTC.

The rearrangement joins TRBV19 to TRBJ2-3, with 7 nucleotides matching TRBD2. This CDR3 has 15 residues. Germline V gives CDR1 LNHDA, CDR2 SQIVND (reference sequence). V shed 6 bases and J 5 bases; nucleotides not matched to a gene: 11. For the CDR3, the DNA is TGTGCCAGTAGACGGAGCTATAGCGGGCGAGATACGCAGTATTTT. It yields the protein CASRRSYSGRDTQYF.

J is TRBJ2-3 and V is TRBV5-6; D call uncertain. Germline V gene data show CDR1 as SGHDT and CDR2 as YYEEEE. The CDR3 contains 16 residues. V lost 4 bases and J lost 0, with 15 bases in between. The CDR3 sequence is CASSALRLTSTDTQYF. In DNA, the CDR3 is TGTGCCAGCAGCGCTCTGCGGCTTACTAGCACAGATACGCAGTATTTT. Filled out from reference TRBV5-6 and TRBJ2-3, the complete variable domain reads DAGVTQSPTHLIKTRGQQVTLRCSPKSGHDTVSWYQQALGQGPQFIFQYYEEEERQRGNFPDRFSGHQFPNYSSELNVNALLLGDSALYLCASSALRLTSTDTQYFGPGTRLTVL.

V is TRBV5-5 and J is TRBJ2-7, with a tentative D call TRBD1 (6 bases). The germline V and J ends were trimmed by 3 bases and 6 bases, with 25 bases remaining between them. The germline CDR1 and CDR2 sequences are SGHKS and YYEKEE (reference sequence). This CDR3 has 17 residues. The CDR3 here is CASSSSTGQTVLGEQYF. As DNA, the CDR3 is TGTGCCAGCAGCTCCTCGACCGGACAGACCGTCCTCGGCGAGCAGTACTTC.

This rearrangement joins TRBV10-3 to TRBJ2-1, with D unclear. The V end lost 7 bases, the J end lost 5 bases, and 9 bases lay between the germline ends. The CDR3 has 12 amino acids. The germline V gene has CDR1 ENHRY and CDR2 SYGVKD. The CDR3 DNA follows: TGTGCCATCACCAACACAGACAATGAGCAGTTCTTC. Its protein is CAITNTDNEQFF.

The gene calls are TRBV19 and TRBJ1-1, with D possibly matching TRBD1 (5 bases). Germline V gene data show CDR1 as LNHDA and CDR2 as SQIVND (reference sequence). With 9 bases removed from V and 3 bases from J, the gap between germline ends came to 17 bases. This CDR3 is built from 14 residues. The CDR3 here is CASRDAPQDTEAFF. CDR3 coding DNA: TGTGCCAGCCGTGATGCCCCACAGGACACTGAAGCTTTCTTT.

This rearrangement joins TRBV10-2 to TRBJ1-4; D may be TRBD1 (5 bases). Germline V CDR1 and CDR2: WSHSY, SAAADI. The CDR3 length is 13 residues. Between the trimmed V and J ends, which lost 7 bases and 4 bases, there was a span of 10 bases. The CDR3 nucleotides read TGCGCCAGCACCGGACACCTTAATGAAAAACTGTTTTTT. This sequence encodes CASTGHLNEKLFF.

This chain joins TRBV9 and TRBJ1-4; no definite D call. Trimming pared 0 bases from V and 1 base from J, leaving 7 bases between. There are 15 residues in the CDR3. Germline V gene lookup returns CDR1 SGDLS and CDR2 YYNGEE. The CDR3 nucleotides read TGTGCCAGCAGCGTAGCATCCGGAACTAATGAAAAACTGTTTTTT. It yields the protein CASSVASGTNEKLFF.

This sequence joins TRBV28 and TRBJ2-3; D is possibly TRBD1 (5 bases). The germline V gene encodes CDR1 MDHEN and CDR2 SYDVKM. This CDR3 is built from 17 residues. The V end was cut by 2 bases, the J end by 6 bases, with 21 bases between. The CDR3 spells CASSLRSLVLGVDTQYF. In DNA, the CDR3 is TGTGCCAGCAGTTTAAGATCTCTGGTCCTAGGGGTGGATACGCAGTATTTT.

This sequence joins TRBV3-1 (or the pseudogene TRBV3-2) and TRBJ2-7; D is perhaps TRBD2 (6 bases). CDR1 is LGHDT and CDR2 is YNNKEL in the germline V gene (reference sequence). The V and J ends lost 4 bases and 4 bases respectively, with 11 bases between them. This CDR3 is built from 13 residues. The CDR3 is CASSPSTSYEQYF. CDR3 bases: TGTGCCAGCAGCCCGTCGACTAGTTACGAGCAGTACTTC.

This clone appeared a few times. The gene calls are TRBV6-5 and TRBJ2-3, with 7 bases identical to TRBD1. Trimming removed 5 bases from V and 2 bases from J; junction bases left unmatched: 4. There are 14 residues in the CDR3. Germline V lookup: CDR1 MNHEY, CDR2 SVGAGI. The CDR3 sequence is CASSLTGDTDTQYF. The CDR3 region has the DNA TGTGCCAGCAGTCTTACAGGGGACACAGATACGCAGTATTTT.

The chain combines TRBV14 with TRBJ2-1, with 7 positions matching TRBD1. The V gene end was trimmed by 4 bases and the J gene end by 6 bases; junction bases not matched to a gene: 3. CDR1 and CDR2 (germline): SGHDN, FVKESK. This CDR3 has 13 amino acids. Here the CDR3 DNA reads TGTGCCAGCAGCCTGAACAGGGGCAATGAGCAGTTCTTC. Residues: CASSLNRGNEQFF.

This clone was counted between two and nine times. As DNA, the CDR3 is TGTGCCAGCTCAACCCAGGGGAGCTACGAGCAGTACTTC. Residues: CASSTQGSYEQYF. V gene TRBV18 combines with J gene TRBJ2-7, with D perhaps matching TRBD1 (6 bases). Germline V gene data show CDR1 as KGHSH and CDR2 as LQKENI. V dropped 5 bases and J dropped 3 bases, with 11 bases sitting between them. This CDR3 is built from 13 residues. The full variable domain, with the rest looked up from reference TRBV18 and TRBJ2-7, is NAGVMQNPRHLVRRRGQEARLRCSPMKGHSHVYWYRQLPEEGLKFMVYLQKENIIDESGMPKERFSAEFPKEGPSILRIQQVVRGDSAAYFCASSTQGSYEQYFGPGTRLTVT.

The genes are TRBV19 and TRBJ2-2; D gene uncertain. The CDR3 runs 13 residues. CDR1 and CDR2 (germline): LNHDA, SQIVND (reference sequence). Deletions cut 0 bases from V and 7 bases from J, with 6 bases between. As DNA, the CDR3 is TGTGCCAGTAGTATAGATCCGGTCGGGGAGCTGTTTTTT. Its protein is CASSIDPVGELFF.

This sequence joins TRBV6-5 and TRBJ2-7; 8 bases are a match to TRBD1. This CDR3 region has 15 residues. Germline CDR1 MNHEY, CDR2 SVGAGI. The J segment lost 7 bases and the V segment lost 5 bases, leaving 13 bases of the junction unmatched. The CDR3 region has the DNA TGTGCCAGCAGTACCCAGGGACAGGTATTGGGTGAGCAGTACTTC. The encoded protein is CASSTQGQVLGEQYF.

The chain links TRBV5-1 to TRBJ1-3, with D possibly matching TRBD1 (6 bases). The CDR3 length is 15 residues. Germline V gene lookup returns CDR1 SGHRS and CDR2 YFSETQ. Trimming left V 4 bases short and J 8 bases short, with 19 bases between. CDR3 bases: TGCGCCAGCAGCATACAGGGCCTTCAGCGAGACACCATATATTTT. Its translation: CASSIQGLQRDTIYF. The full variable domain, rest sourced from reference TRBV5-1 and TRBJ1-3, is KAGVTQTPRYLIKTRGQQVTLSCSPISGHRSVSWYQQTPGQGLQFLFEYFSETQRNKGNFPGRFSGRQFSNSRSEMNVSTLELGDSALYLCASSIQGLQRDTIYFGEGSWLTVV.

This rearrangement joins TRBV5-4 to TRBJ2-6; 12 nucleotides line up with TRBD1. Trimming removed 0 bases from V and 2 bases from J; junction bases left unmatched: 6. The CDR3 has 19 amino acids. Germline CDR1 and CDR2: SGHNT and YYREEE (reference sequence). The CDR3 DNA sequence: TGTGCCAGCAGCTTGGCCTGGGGACAGGGGGCGGCTGGGGCCAACGTCCTGACTTTC. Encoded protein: CASSLAWGQGAAGANVLTF.

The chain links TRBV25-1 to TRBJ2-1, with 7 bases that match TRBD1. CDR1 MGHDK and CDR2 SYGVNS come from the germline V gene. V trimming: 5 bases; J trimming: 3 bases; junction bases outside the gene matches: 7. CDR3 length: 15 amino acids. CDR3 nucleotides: TGTGCCAGCAGTCTTTGGACAGGCAACTACAATGAGCAGTTCTTC. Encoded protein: CASSLWTGNYNEQFF.

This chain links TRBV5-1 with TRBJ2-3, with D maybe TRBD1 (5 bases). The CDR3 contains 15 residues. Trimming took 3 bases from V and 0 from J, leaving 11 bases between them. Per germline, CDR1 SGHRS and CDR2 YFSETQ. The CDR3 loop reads CASSSLTASTDTQYF. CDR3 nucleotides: TGCGCCAGCAGCTCTTTGACAGCTAGCACAGATACGCAGTATTTT.

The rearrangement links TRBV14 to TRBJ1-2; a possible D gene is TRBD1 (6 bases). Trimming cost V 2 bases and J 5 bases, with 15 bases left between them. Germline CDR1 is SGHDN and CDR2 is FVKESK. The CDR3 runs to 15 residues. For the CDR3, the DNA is TGTGCCAGCAGCCAATCGTCGACAGGCATATATGGCTACACCTTC. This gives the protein CASSQSSTGIYGYTF. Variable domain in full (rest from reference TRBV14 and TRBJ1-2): EAGVTQFPSHSVIEKGQTVTLRCDPISGHDNLYWYRRVMGKEIKFLLHFVKESKQDESGMPNNRFLAERTGGTYSTLKVQPAELEDSGVYFCASSQSSTGIYGYTFGSGTRLTVV.

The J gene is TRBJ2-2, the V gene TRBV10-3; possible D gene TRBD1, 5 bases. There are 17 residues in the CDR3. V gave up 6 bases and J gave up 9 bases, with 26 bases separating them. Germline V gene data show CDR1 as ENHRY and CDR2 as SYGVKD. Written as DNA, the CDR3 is TGTGCCATCAGGACAAACGGACAAACCTCCTCCGGACGGGAGCTGTTTTTT. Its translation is CAIRTNGQTSSGRELFF.